This T cell receptor (beta chain) derives from a study of CD8 T cells in ankylosing spondylitis. TCRdb called the 5' RACE reads again in MiXCR, with one record for every CDR3 protein. This sample has around 320,000 distinct CDR3 sequences, with 20% to 25% found just once. Deletions cut 1 base from V and 5 bases from J, with 8 bases between. The CDR3 length is 13 residues. The study, taken as a whole, reports: Among TCR beta sequences, a motif of under ten highly homologous variants appeared characteristic of ankylosing spondylitis blood. The authors reported significant enrichment of disease-linked clones in matched ankylosing spondylitis synovial fluid. Past research had described some motif variants in reactive arthritis synovial fluid and blood.

This clonotype was counted at least ten times. The target antigen is unknown. The source is a female donor with ankylosing spondylitis or in good health (not recorded which). This sequence joins TRBV12-3 or TRBV12-4 and TRBJ1-2, with a weak D call TRBD1 (5 bases). Sequenced: blood, either unsorted or a sorted T cell fraction (not recorded which). CDR3 region: CASSLGDRYGYTF. CDR3 nucleotides: TGTGCCAGCAGTTTAGGGGACCGTTATGGCTACACCTTC.